This TCR beta chain emerged from a study of cytomegalovirus exposure and HLA in healthy donors. With 60 Vbeta and 13 Jbeta primers, the PCR was carried out. Data came from immunoSEQ multiplex PCR; TCRdb stores just in-frame clones and leaves some out. This sample contains 45,000 to 60,000 clones. Whole-study results and caveats: About 90% or about 30% of the time was how often most TCR beta V segments were productive, according to an earlier analysis.

For this clone: Antigen unknown.

This CDR3 has 18 amino acids. Germline CDR1 and CDR2: LNHDA and SQIVND (reference sequence). After removal of 0 bases from V and 0 bases from J, the junction contained 8 bases not matched to a gene. The sequencing input was PBMCs. The J gene is TRBJ2-3, the V gene TRBV19, with TRBD2 identical over 8 bases. The sequence derives from a woman in her thirties or forties in good health and CMV-seronegative. The CDR3 region has the DNA TGTGCCAGTAGTATAGACCCGTTGAGCGGGGGTAGCACAGATACGCAGTATTTT. The encoded protein is CASSIDPLSGGSTDTQYF. Variable domain in full (rest from reference TRBV19 and TRBJ2-3): DGGITQSPKYLFRKEGQNVTLSCEQNLNHDAMYWYRQDPGQGLRLIYYSQIVNDFQKGDIAEGYSVSREKKESFPLTVTSAQKNPTAFYLCASSIDPLSGGSTDTQYFGPGTRLTVL.